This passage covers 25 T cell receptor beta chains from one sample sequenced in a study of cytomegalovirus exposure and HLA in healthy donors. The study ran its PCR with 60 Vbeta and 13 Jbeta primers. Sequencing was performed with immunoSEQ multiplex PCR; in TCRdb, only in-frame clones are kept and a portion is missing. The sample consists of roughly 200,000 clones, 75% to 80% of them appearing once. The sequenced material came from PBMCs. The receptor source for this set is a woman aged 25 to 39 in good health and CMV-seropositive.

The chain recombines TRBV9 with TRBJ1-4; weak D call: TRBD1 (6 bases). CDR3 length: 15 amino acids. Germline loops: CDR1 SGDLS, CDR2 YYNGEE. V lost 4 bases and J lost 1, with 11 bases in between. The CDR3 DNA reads TGTGCCAGCAGCAGGGGAGGGGGAACTAATGAAAAACTGTTTTTT. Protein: CASSRGGGTNEKLFF.

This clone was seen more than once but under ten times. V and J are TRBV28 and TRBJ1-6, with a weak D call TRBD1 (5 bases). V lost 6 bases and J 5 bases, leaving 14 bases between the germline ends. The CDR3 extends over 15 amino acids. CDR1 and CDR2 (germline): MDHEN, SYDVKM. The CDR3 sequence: CASSGGDVDNSPLHF. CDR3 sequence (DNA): TGTGCCAGCAGCGGAGGGGACGTCGATAATTCACCCCTCCACTTT.

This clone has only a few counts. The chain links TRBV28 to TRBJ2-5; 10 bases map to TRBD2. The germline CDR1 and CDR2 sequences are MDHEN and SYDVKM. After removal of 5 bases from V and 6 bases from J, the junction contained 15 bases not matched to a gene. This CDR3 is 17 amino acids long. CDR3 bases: TGTGCCAGCAGTCTCGGACTAGCGGAGGGGTCTAGAAAGACCCAGTACTTC. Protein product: CASSLGLAEGSRKTQYF.

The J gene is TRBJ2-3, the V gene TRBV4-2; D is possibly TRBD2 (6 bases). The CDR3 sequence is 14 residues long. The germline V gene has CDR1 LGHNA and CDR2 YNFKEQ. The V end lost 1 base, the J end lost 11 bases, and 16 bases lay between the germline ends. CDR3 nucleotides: TGTGCCAGCAGCCAAGGCGCGGGGAGCGCGGAGCAGTATTTT. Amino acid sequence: CASSQGAGSAEQYF.

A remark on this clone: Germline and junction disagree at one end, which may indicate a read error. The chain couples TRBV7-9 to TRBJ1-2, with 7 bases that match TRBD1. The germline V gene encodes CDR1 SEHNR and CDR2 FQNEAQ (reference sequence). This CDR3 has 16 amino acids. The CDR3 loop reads CSSTMGETGRDRGYTF. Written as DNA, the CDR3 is TGTTCCAGCACCATGGGGGAGACAGGGAGAGATCGGGGCTACACCTTC.

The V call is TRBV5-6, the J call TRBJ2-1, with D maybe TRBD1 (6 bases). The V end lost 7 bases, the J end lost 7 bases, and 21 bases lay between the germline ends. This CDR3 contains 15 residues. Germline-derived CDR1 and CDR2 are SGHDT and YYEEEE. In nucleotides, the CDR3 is TGTGCCAGCGGGTCCAGGGGCCGCCTGGGGAATGAGCAGTTCTTC. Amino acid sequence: CASGSRGRLGNEQFF.

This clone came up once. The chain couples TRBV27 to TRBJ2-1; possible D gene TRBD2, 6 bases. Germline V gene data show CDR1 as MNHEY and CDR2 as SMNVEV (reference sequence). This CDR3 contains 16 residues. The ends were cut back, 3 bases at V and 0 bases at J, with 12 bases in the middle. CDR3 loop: CASSLWGVPSYNEQFF. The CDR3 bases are TGTGCCAGCAGTTTGTGGGGGGTACCCTCCTACAATGAGCAGTTCTTC.

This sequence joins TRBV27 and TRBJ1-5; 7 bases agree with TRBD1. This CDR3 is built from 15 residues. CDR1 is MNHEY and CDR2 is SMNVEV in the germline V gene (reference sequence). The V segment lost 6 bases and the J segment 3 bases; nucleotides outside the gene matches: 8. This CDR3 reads CASRPGQAINQPQHF. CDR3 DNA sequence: TGTGCCAGCAGGCCTGGACAGGCGATCAATCAGCCCCAGCATTTT.

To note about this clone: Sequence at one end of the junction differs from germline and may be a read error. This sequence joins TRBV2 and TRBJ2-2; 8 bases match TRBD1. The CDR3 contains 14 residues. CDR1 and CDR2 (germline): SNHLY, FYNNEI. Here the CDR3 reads CARGRTGNPGELFF. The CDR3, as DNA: TGTGCCAGGGGGAGGACAGGGAACCCCGGGGAGCTGTTTTTT.

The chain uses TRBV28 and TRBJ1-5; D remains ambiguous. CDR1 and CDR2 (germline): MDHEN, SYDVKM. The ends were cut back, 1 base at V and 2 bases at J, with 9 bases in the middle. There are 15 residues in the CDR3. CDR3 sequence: CASSLYPGRNQPQHF. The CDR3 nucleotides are TGTGCCAGCAGTTTATACCCGGGTCGCAATCAGCCCCAGCATTTT.

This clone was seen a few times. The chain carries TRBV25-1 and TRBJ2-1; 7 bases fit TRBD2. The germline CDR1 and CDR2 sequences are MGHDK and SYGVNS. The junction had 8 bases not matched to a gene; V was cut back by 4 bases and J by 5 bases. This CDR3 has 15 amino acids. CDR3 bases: TGTGCCAGCAGTGCCGAGACTAGCCGAAACAATGAGCAGTTCTTC. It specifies CASSAETSRNNEQFF.

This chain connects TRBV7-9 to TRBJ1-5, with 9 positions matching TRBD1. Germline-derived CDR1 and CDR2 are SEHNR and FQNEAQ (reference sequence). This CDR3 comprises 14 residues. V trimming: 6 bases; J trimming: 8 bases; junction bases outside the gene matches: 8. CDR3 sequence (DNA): TGTGCCAGCAGTTTGACAGGGGGAAGGGAGCCCCAGCATTTT. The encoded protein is CASSLTGGREPQHF.

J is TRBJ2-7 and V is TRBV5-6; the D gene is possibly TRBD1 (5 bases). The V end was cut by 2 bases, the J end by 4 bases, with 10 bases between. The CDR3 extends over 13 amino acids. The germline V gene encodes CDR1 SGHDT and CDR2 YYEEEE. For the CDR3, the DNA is TGTGCCAGCAGCTTCCAGGGATGGTACGAGCAGTACTTC. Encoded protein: CASSFQGWYEQYF.

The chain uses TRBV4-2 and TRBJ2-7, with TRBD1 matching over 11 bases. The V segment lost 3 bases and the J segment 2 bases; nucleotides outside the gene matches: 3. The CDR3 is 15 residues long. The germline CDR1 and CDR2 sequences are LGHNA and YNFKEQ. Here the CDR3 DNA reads TGTGCCAGCAGCCACCCGGACAGGGGGCCCTACGAGCAGTACTTC. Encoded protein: CASSHPDRGPYEQYF.

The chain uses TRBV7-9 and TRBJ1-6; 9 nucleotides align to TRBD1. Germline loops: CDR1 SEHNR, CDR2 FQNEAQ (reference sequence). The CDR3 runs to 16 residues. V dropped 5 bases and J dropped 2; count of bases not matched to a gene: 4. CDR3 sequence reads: CASSTQGATYNSPLHF. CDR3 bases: TGTGCCAGCAGCACACAGGGGGCCACCTATAATTCACCCCTCCACTTT.

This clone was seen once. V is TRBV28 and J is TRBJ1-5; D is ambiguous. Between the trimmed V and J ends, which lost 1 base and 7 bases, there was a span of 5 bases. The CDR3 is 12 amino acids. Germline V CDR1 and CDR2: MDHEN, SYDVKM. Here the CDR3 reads CASSLSLQPQHF. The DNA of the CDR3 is TGTGCCAGCAGTTTATCCCTCCAGCCCCAGCATTTT. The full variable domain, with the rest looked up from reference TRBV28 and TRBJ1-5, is DVKVTQSSRYLVKRTGEKVFLECVQDMDHENMFWYRQDPGLGLRLIYFSYDVKMKEKGDIPEGYSVSREKKERFSLILESASTNQTSMYLCASSLSLQPQHFGDGTRLSIL.

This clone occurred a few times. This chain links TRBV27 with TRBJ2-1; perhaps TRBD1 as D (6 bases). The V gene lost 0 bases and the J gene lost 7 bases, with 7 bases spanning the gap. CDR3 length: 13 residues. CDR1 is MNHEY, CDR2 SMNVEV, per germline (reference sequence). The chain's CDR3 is CASSLSTGNEQFF. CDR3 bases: TGTGCCAGCAGTTTATCCACAGGGAATGAGCAGTTCTTC.

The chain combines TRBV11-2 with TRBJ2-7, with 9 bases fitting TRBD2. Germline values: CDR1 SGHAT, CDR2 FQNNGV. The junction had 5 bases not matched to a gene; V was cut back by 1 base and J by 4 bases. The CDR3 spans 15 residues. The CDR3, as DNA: TGTGCCAGCAGCTTAGGACTAGCGGTGTCGTACGAGCAGTACTTC. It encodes CASSLGLAVSYEQYF. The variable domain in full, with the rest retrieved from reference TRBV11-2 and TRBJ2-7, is EAGVAQSPRYKIIEKRQSVAFWCNPISGHATLYWYQQILGQGPKLLIQFQNNGVVDDSQLPKDRFSAERLKGVDSTLKIQPAKLEDSAVYLCASSLGLAVSYEQYFGPGTRLTVT.

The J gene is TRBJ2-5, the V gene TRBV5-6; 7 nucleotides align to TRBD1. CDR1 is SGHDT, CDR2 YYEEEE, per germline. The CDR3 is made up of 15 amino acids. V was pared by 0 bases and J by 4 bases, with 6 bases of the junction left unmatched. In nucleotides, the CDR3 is TGTGCCAGCAGCTTGGGTGGCAGGGGGATAGAGACCCAGTACTTC. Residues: CASSLGGRGIETQYF.

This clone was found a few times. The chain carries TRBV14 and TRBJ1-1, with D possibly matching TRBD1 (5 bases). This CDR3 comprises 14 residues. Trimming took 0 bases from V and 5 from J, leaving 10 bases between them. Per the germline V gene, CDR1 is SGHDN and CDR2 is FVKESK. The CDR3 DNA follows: TGTGCCAGCAGCCAAGAGGCGGGGCAGACTGAAGCTTTCTTT. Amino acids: CASSQEAGQTEAFF. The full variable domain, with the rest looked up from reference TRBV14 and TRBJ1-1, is EAGVTQFPSHSVIEKGQTVTLRCDPISGHDNLYWYRRVMGKEIKFLLHFVKESKQDESGMPNNRFLAERTGGTYSTLKVQPAELEDSGVYFCASSQEAGQTEAFFGQGTRLTVV.

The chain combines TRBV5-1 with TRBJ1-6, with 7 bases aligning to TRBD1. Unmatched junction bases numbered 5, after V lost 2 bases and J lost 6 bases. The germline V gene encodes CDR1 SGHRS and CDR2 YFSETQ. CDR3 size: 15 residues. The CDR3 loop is CASSFDRALNSPLHF. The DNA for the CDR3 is TGCGCCAGCAGCTTTGACAGGGCGCTTAATTCACCCCTCCACTTT.

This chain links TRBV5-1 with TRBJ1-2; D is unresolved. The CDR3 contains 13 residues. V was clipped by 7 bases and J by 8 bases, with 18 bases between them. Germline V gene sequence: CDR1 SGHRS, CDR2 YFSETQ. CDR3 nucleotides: TGCGCCAGCTCCGCGACCTGGGAGCAGGGCTACACCTTC. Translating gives CASSATWEQGYTF.

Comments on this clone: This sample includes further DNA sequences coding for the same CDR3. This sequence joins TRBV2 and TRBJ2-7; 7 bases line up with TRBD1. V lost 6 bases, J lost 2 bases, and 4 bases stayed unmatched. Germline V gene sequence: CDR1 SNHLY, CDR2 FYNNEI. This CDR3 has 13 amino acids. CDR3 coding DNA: TGTGCCAGCAGCCGGGACAGAACCTACGAGCAGTACTTC. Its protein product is CASSRDRTYEQYF.

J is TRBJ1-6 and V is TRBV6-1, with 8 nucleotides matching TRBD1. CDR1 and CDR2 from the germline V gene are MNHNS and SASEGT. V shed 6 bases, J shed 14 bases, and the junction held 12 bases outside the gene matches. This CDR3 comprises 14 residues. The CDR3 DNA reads TGTGCCAGCAGCGGATCACAGGGGGTAGGATCCCTCCACTTT. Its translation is CASSGSQGVGSLHF.

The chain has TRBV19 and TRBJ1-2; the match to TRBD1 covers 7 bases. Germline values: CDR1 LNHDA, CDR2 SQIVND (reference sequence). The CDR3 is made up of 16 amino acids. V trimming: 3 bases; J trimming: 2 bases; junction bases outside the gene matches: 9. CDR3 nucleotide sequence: TGTGCCAGTAGTATCATAACGACAGGGATCAACTATGGCTACACCTTC. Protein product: CASSIITTGINYGYTF.